This T cell receptor (beta chain) was identified in a study of T cells in Graves' hyperthyroidism and ophthalmopathy. Amplified regions were TCR beta CDR3 sequences from RNA transcripts. The HTBI primer set served for first-round RT-PCR of the TCR CDR3. TCRdb fed the multiplex PCR reads into MiXCR, producing one record per CDR3 protein. The top ten clones hold 3.8% of a sample with some 620,000 distinct CDR3 sequences, under 20% of them seen once. With respect to this clonotype: The antigen is unknown.

Hyperthyroidism of Graves' type that showed no ophthalmopathy progression within 18 months was stable. Regarding the study as a whole: Stable hyperthyroidism was separated from ophthalmopathy by a model based on 13 V-J features. Most thyroid clonotypes expanded above 0.001 were also detected in blood.

Sample: blood. The clonotype comes from a woman aged 25 to 39 with Graves' hyperthyroidism.

The CDR3, as DNA: TGTGCCAGCAGCCCTGGAAGTCGACTAGCGGGAGGGGGGGCAGATACGCAGTATTTT. As protein: CASSPGSRLAGGGADTQYF. The chain is built from TRBV11-1 and TRBJ2-3; the match to TRBD2 covers 14 bases. Germline V gene lookup returns CDR1 SGHAT and CDR2 FQDESV (reference sequence). The J segment lost 4 bases and the V segment lost 5 bases, leaving 14 bases of the junction unmatched. The CDR3 length is 19 residues.